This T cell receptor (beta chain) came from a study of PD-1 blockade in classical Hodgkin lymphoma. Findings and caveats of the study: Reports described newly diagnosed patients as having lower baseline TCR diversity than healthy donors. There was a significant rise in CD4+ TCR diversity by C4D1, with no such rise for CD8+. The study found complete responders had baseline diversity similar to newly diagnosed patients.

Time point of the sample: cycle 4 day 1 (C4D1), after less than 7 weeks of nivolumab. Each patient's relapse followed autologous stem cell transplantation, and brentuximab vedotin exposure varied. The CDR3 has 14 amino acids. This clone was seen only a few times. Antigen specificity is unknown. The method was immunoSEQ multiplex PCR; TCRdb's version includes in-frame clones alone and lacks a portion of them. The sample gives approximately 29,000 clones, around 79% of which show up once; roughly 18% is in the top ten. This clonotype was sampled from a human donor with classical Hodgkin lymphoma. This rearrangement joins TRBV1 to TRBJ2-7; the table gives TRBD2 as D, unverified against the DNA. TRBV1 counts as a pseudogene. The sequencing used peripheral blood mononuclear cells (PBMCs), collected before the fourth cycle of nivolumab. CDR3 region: CTSSQLSLPCEQYF. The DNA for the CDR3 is TGCACCAGCAGCCAATTGTCCCTCCCCTGCGAGCAGTACTTC.